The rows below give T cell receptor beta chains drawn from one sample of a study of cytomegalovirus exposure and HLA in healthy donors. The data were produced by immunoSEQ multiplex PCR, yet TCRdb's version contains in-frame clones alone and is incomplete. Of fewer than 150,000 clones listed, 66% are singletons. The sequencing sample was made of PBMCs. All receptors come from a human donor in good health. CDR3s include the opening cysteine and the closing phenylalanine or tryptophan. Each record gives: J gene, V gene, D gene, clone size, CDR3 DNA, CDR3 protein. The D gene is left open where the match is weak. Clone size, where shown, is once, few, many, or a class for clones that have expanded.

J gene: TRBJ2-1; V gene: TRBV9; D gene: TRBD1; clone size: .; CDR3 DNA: TGTGCCAGCAGCCCCCGGACAGGGCCCATCTACAATGAGCAGTTCTTC; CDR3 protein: CASSPRTGPIYNEQFF
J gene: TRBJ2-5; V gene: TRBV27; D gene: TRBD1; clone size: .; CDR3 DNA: TGTGCCAGCAGTTCCCCCCACAGACAGGGGGAAGAGACCCAGTACTTC; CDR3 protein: CASSSPHRQGEETQYF
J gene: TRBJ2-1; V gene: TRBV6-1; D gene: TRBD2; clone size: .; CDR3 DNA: TGTGCTACAATAGCGGGAGTTTCCAATGAGCAGTTCTTC; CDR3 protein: CATIAGVSNEQFF
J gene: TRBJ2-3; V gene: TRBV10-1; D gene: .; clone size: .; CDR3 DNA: TGCGCCAGCAGTGAAACGAGGGAGAAGTACACAGATACGCAGTATTTT; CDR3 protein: CASSETREKYTDTQYF
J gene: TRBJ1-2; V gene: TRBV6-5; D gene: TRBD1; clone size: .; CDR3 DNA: TGTGCCAGCAGTTCCACAGGGGACCATGGCTACACCTTC; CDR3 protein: CASSSTGDHGYTF
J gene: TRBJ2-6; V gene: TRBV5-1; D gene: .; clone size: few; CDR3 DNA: TGCGCCAGCAGCTTGGGAGGGTCCGGGGCCAACGTCCTGACTTTC; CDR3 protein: CASSLGGSGANVLTF
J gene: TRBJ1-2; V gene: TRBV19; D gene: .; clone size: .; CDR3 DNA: TGTGCCAGTAGTAACAGTTACACCTTC; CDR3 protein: CASSNSYTF
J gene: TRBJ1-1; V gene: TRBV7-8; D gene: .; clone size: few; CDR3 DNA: TGTGCCAGCAGCTTAGTAGGACAGAACACTGAAGCTTTCTTT; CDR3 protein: CASSLVGQNTEAFF
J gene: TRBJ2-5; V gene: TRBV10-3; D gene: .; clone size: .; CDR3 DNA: TGTGCCATCAGTGAGGACGGGGAGACCCAGTACTTC; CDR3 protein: CAISEDGETQYF
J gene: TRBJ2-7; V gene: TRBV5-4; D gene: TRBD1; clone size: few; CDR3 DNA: TGTGCCAGCAGCTCCGGGACCGACAGGGTACCCTACGAGCAGTACTTC; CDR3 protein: CASSSGTDRVPYEQYF
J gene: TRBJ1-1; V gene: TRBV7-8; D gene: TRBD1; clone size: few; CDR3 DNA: TGTGCCAGCAGCCCGGGACAGGGGTACGACACTGAAGCTTTCTTT; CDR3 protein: CASSPGQGYDTEAFF
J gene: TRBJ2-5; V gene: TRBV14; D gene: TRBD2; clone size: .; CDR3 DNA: TGTGCCAGCAGCCAACTGGGGACTAGCGGGAAGTATAGGGAGACCCAGTACTTC; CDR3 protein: CASSQLGTSGKYRETQYF
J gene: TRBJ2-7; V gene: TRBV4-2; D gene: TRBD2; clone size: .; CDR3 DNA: TGTGCCAGCAGCCAAGATCCTAGCGGGAACTACGAGCAGTACTTC; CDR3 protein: CASSQDPSGNYEQYF
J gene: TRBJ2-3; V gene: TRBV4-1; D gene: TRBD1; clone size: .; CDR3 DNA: TGCGCCAGCAGCCAAGGCTGGGACAGGGCCACAGATACGCAGTATTTT; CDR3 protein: CASSQGWDRATDTQYF
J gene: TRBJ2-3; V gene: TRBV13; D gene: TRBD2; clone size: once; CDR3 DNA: TGTGCCAGCAGCTTAGGCTTAAGCGGGAGTCAGTATTTT; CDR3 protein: CASSLGLSGSQYF
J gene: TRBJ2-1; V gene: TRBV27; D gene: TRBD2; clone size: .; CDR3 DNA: TGTGCCAGCAGTACCCGGACTAGCGGGAGTGATGAGCAGTTCTTC; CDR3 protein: CASSTRTSGSDEQFF